The 5 T cell receptor beta chains below all came from one sample that was sequenced in a study of blood T cell repertoires in COVID-19. Libraries were prepared by immunoSEQ multiplex PCR; TCRdb keeps only in-frame clonotypes and omits some of them. Of 130,000 to 150,000 clones detected, around 90% appear once; the ten largest clones hold over 0.75%. Sequenced material: peripheral blood. Receptors were obtained from a woman aged 50 to 65 with acute or convalescent COVID-19.

V and J are TRBV11-1 and TRBJ2-5; possibly TRBD2 for D (5 bases). This CDR3 region has 13 residues. CDR1 and CDR2 from the germline V gene are SGHAT and FQDESV (reference sequence). V lost 2 bases to trimming and J lost 4 bases, with 8 bases between them. CDR3 bases: TGTGCCAGCAGCTTACTAGAGGGAGAGACCCAGTACTTC. Protein product: CASSLLEGETQYF. Full variable domain (remainder filled in from reference TRBV11-1 and TRBJ2-5): EAEVAQSPRYKITEKSQAVAFWCDPISGHATLYWYRQILGQGPELLVQFQDESVVDDSQLPKDRFSAERLKGVDSTLKIQPAELGDSAMYLCASSLLEGETQYFGPGTRLLVL.

The chain uses TRBV3-1 (or the pseudogene TRBV3-2) and TRBJ2-5, with D possibly TRBD2 on 7 matching bases. Germline CDR1 LGHDT, CDR2 YNNKEL (reference sequence). This CDR3 contains 16 residues. The V end lost 4 bases, the J end lost 1 base, and 16 bases lay between the germline ends. The CDR3 bases are TGTGCCAGCAGCCCCCACGGAGGGGGGGCCCAAGAGACCCAGTACTTC. Translation gives CASSPHGGGAQETQYF.

This clone was found a few times. The chain employs TRBV7-8 and TRBJ2-3, with 12 bases lining up with TRBD2. J gave up 2 bases and V 3 bases, and 6 bases lay outside the gene matches. The germline V gene has CDR1 SGHVS and CDR2 FQNEAQ. The CDR3 sequence is 17 residues long. CDR3 sequence reads: CASSLPSGGVNTDTQYF. As DNA, the CDR3 is TGTGCCAGCAGCTTGCCTAGCGGGGGGGTAAACACAGATACGCAGTATTTT.

This clone was observed once. V usage is TRBV9 and J usage is TRBJ2-1, with TRBD2 as a possible D gene (7 bases). The CDR3 contains 17 residues. V dropped 4 bases and J dropped 6 bases, with 23 bases sitting between them. The germline CDR1 and CDR2 sequences are SGDLS and YYNGEE. The CDR3 reads CASSLGPTGAGVNEQFF. Here the CDR3 DNA reads TGTGCCAGCAGCCTGGGCCCCACGGGGGCGGGGGTCAATGAGCAGTTCTTC.

The chain joins TRBV30 to TRBJ1-1, with D possibly being TRBD1 (5 bases). Trimming took off 5 bases at V and 0 bases at J, with 10 bases between the two ends. The CDR3 covers 13 residues. Germline lookup yields CDR1 GTSNPN and CDR2 SVGIG (reference sequence). The CDR3 bases are TGTGCCTGGGTGACGGACATGAACACTGAAGCTTTCTTT. Protein sequence: CAWVTDMNTEAFF. Based on the CDR3 plus reference TRBV30 and TRBJ1-1, the full variable domain is SQTIHQWPATLVQPVGSPLSLECTVEGTSNPNLYWYRQAAGRGLQLLFYSVGIGQISSEVPQNLSASRPQDRQFILSSKKLLLSDSGFYLCAWVTDMNTEAFFGQGTRLTVV.